This T cell receptor beta chain was captured by sequencing in a study of T-cell reconstitution after alpha-beta-depleted transplantation in children (dated by TCRdb to the mid-2010s). Notes on the research overall: The study quantitatively tracked T-cell immune reconstitution after TCRalphabeta/CD19-depleted allogeneic hematopoietic cell transplantation in children using TCR repertoire profiling.

This clonotype was observed many times. Its antigen remains unidentified. No base-level quality is on record; no much larger clone is a single base apart. The library was obtained by PCR. The instrument was an Illumina HiSeq 2500. TCR library preparation used molecular barcoding, with unique molecular identifiers applied to normalize quantification of the TCRbeta repertoire. TCRdb trimmed public reads at Q25 via fastp, called clones via MiXCR and kept in-frame beta chains. Under each unique CDR3 protein, matching rows form one entry showing the most common genes and DNA. For this sample the table gives 200,000 to 300,000 distinct CDR3 sequences, of which 12% were detected only once. The ten top clones hold about 2.4% of the sample. According to the germline V gene (reference sequence), CDR1 reads MNHEY and CDR2 reads SMNVEV. The cysteine opens and the phenylalanine closes a CDR3 of 11 amino acids. Only the CDR3 region is kept as DNA, spanning 33 bases read in frame from base 1. At the junction V is shortened by 6 bases and J by 4 bases, with 4 bases in between.

The chain links TRBV27 with TRBJ1-3, with no reliable assignment of the D segment. The sequencing used PBMCs from the stem cell graft donor, collected from the stem cell graft. This sequence originates from a human donor who donated a stem cell graft to a child with acute lymphoblastic leukemia. The nucleotide sequence reads as follows: TGTGCCAGCAGCGCCGGAAACACCATATATTTT. Its amino acids are CASSAGNTIYF.